This entry features one TCR beta chain sequence. The CDR3 length is 13 residues. Germline CDR1 reads LGHDT; CDR2 reads YNNKEL (reference sequence). Deletions cut 1 base from V and 2 bases from J, with 5 bases between. The data originate from a study of control samples from healthy donors and cancer patients. This table comes from immunoSEQ multiplex PCR, and its TCRdb copy is limited to in-frame clones, with some not included. Here the sample spans 100,000 to 150,000 clones, 90% being singletons. Sequencing was performed on blood. This rearrangement joins TRBV3-1 (or the pseudogene TRBV3-2) to TRBJ1-1, with no clear D. The clonotype originates from a man aged 35 to 55 in good health. Here the CDR3 DNA reads TGTGCCAGCAGCCAAGCATTTAACACTGAAGCTTTCTTT. Residues: CASSQAFNTEAFF.